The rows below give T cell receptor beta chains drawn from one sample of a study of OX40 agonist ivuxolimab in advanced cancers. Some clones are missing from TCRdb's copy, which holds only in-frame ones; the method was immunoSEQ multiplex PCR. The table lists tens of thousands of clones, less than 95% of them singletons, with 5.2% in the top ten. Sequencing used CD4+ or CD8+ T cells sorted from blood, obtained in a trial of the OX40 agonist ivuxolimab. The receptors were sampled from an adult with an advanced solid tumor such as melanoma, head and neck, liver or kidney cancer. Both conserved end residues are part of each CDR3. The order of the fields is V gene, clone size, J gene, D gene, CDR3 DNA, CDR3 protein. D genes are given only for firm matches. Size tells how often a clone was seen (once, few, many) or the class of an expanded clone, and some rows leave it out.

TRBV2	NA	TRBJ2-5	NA	TGTGCCAGTGCCGGGACCCCCCCTTGGACCCAGTACTTC	CASAGTPPWTQYF
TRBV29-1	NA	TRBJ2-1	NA	TGCAGCGTCCAGAAGGCGGGCCTGGGAAATGAGCAGTTCTTC	CSVQKAGLGNEQFF
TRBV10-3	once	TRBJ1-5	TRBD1	TGTGCCATCAGTGAGTCGGACAGGGGCTATAGCAATCAGCCCCAGCATTTT	CAISESDRGYSNQPQHF
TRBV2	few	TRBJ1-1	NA	TGTGCCAGCAGTGCGGGGGAGAGCACTGAAGCTTTCTTT	CASSAGESTEAFF
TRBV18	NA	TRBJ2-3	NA	TGTGCCAGCTCCCCCCCCAGCGAAGCGCAGTATTTT	CASSPPSEAQYF
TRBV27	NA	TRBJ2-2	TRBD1	TGTGCCAGCAGTTTAAGGGGACAGCGTACCGGGGAGCTGTTTTTT	CASSLRGQRTGELFF
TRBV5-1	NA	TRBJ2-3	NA	TGCGCCAGCAGCCGACCGACAGGCCGTATTAGCACAGATACGCAGTATTTT	CASSRPTGRISTDTQYF
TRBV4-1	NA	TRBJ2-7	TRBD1	TGCGCCAGCAGCCATGCAACAGGGGCGGGCTCCTACGAGCAGTACTTC	CASSHATGAGSYEQYF
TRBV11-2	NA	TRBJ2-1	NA	TGTGCCAGCAGCCCGCCGTACAATGAGCAGTTCTTC	CASSPPYNEQFF
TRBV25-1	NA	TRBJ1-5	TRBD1	TGTGCCAGCAGAGAGACAGGGGGGAATCAGCCCCAGCATTTT	CASRETGGNQPQHF
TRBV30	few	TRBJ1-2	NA	TGTGCCTGGAGTCTCAGGACAGATAAGTATGGCTACACCTTC	CAWSLRTDKYGYTF
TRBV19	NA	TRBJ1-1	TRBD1	TGTGCCAGTAGTACCCGGGACAGGGGGACTGAAGCTTTCTTT	CASSTRDRGTEAFF
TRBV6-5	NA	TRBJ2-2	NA	TGTGCCAGCGGGCCGGTCGGAAGCACCGGGGAGCTGTTTTTT	CASGPVGSTGELFF
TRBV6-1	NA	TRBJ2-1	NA	TGTGCCAGCAGCCCCCTTGGAATCAATGAGCAGTTCTTC	CASSPLGINEQFF
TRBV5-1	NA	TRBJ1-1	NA	TGCGCCAGTTCCCAGACAACTAACACTGAAGCTTTCTTT	CASSQTTNTEAFF
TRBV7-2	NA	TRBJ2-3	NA	TGTGCCAGCAGCCCCGGGGACTCCTCCACAGATACGCAGTATTTT	CASSPGDSSTDTQYF
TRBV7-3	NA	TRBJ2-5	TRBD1	TGTGCCAGCGCCAGGGGGCCCCAAGAGACCCAGTACTTC	CASARGPQETQYF
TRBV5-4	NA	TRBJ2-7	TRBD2	TGTGCCAGCAGCTTCTCGGGACTAGCGGGGGTTGAGCAGTACTTC	CASSFSGLAGVEQYF
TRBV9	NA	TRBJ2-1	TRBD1	TGTGCCAGCAGCCCGGGACAGGGGAGAGACTACTACTACAATGAGCAGTTCTTC	CASSPGQGRDYYYNEQFF
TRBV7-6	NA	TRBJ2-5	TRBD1	TGTGCCAGCAGCCGGTCGGGACAGGGGGGCCAAGAGACCCAGTACTTC	CASSRSGQGGQETQYF
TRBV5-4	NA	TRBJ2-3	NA	TGTGCCAGCAGCATGGGCCCTTTGAATACGCAGTATTTT	CASSMGPLNTQYF
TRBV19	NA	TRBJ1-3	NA	TGTGCCAGTAGTACCAGCTTCGGTGGAAACACCATATATTTT	CASSTSFGGNTIYF
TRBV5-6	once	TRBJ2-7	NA	TGTGCCAGCAGCTTTGGGGTTGGGGCCTACGAGCAGTACTTC	CASSFGVGAYEQYF
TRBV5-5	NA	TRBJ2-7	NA	TGTGCCAGCAGCTTGGGGGCCGTTAAGTCCTACGAGCAGTACTTC	CASSLGAVKSYEQYF
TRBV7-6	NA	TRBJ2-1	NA	TGTGCCAGCAGCTTAGCCCCAGGTTCAGCCTACAATGAGCAGTTCTTC	CASSLAPGSAYNEQFF
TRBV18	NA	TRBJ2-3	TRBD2	TGTGCCAGCTCATCCCTAGCGGGCACAGATACGCAGTATTTT	CASSSLAGTDTQYF
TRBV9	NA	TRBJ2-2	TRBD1	TGTGCCAGCAGCGTAGAAGGGGGCAGGGGGAGGGAGCTGTTTTTT	CASSVEGGRGRELFF
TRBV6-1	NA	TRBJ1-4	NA	TGTGCCAGCAGCGCTGGACCCGCCTATAATGAAAAACTGTTTTTT	CASSAGPAYNEKLFF
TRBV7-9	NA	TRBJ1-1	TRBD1	TGTGCCAGCAGCAACAGGGGAAATGTTGAAGCTTTCTTT	CASSNRGNVEAFF
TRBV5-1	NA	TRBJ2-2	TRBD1	TGCGCCAGCAGCTTCGAGGGACAGGGGTTTTCCGGGGAGCTGTTTTTT	CASSFEGQGFSGELFF
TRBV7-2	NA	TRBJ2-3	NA	TGTGCCAGCAGCTTAGTGCGGGGTTCCACAGATACGCAGTATTTT	CASSLVRGSTDTQYF
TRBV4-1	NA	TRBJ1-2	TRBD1	TGCGCCAGACGCCCGGTTTCGGACAGGGCGGACTATGGCTACACCTTC	CARRPVSDRADYGYTF
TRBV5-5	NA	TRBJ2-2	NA	TGTGCCAGCAGCTTGGCCGAGTTGGTACTCACCGGGGAGCTGTTTTTT	CASSLAELVLTGELFF
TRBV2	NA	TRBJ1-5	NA	TGTGCCAGCTCGGAGTCATGGGGCAATCAGCCCCAGCATTTT	CASSESWGNQPQHF
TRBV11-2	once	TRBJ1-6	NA	TGTGCCAGCAGCTTAGAGCAGGGGATAGGATCACCCCTCCACTTT	CASSLEQGIGSPLHF
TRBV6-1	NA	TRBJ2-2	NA	TGTGCCAGCAGTCCTATGGCATACGGGGAGCTGTTTTTT	CASSPMAYGELFF
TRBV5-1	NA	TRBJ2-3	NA	TGCGCCAGCAGCGCGGGAGACGTGGGGGGCTTTTATACGCAGTATTTT	CASSAGDVGGFYTQYF
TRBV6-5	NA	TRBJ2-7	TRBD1	TGTGCCAGCAGTTACTCGAGGGGGCGGAACTACGAGCAGTACTTC	CASSYSRGRNYEQYF
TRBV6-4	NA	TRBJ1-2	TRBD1	TGTGCCAGCAGTCGGGACAGGAGGAACTATGGCTACACCTTC	CASSRDRRNYGYTF
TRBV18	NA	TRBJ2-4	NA	TGTGCCAGCACCCGGGACCCCCTCGCGGACATTCAGTACTTC	CASTRDPLADIQYF
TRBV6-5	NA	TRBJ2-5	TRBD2	TGTGCCACAACACGCGGGGGGTTCCAAGAGACCCAGTACTTC	CATTRGGFQETQYF
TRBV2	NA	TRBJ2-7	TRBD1	TGTGCCAGCAGCGGACAGGGGGCGAGCGAGCAGTACTTC	CASSGQGASEQYF
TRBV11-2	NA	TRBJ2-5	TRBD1	TGTGCCAGCAGCTTAGACCCGGGACAGCAAGAGACCCAGTACTTC	CASSLDPGQQETQYF
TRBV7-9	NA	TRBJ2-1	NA	TGTGCCAGCAGCATTAGGAGCAATGAGCAGTTCTTC	CASSIRSNEQFF
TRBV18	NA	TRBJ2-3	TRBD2	TGTGCCAGCTCACCATTGTTTGCTAGCGGGACTCTACGCCCAGATACGCAGTATTTT	CASSPLFASGTLRPDTQYF
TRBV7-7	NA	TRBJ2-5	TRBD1	TGTGCTAGCAGCCCTGAAGGGACAGCACAAGAGACCCAGTACTTC	CASSPEGTAQETQYF
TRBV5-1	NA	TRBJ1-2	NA	TGCGCCAGCAGCTTGGAATCCTCCTATGGCTACACCTTC	CASSLESSYGYTF
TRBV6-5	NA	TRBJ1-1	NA	TGTGCCAGCAGGGGACACGGCGAAATGAACACTGAAGCTTTCTTT	CASRGHGEMNTEAFF
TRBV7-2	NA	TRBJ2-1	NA	TGTGCCAGCAGCCGGACCTATGACAATGAGCAGTTCTTC	CASSRTYDNEQFF
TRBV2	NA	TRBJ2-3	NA	TGTGCCAGCGCAAGCCAGGGGCGAAGGGATACGCAGTATTTT	CASASQGRRDTQYF
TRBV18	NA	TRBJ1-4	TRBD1	TGTGCCAGTTCCTCGGGACAGCTTAATGAAAAACTGTTTTTT	CASSSGQLNEKLFF